Listed below are T cell receptor beta chains from one sample, sequenced in a study of T cell responses to AZD1222 COVID-19 vaccine. Sequencing used immunoSEQ multiplex PCR; TCRdb keeps in-frame clones, though not all of them. The repertoire holds about 34,000 clones, with 78% as singletons. Sequenced material: peripheral blood, taken 28 days after the second AZD1222 dose. All receptors come from an adult who received the AZD1222 COVID-19 vaccine. The CDR3 runs from the conserved cysteine through the conserved F or W. Fields, in order: clone size, D gene, V gene, J gene, CDR3 protein, CDR3 DNA. A D gene is named only where the DNA matches it firmly. Size is stated for part of the rows, as once, few or many counts, or as a class when the clone is expanded.

size: once; D: TRBD1; V: TRBV9; J: TRBJ1-1; CDR3: CASSALQGAPEAFF; DNA: TGTGCCAGCAGCGCCTTACAGGGGGCTCCTGAAGCTTTCTTT
size: .; D: TRBD1; V: TRBV6-1; J: TRBJ1-5; CDR3: CASSERQGIQPQHF; DNA: TGTGCCAGCAGTGAGAGACAGGGGATTCAGCCCCAGCATTTT
size: .; D: TRBD2; V: TRBV9; J: TRBJ2-5; CDR3: CASSLPSLAGETQYF; DNA: TGTGCCAGCAGCCTCCCGTCACTAGCGGGAGAGACCCAGTACTTC
size: medium-sized; D: TRBD1; V: TRBV6-5; J: TRBJ2-5; CDR3: CASSRQGKETQYF; DNA: TGTGCCAGCAGTAGACAGGGTAAAGAGACCCAGTACTTC
size: large; D: .; V: TRBV19; J: TRBJ2-2; CDR3: CASIRGNTGELFF; DNA: TGTGCCAGTATTAGAGGGAACACCGGGGAGCTGTTTTTT
size: .; D: .; V: TRBV6-5; J: TRBJ2-2; CDR3: CASSFQPLTNTGELFF; DNA: TGTGCCAGCAGTTTCCAACCCTTGACGAACACCGGGGAGCTGTTTTTT
size: .; D: .; V: TRBV20-1; J: TRBJ1-5; CDR3: CSASSLPGAYSNQPQHF; DNA: TGCAGTGCTAGTTCCCTCCCAGGAGCCTATAGCAATCAGCCCCAGCATTTT
size: .; D: .; V: TRBV6-5; J: TRBJ1-1; CDR3: CASRTPGADTEAFF; DNA: TGTGCCAGCAGAACTCCAGGGGCGGACACTGAAGCTTTCTTT
size: .; D: .; V: TRBV7-9; J: TRBJ2-2; CDR3: CASSLGGRATGELFF; DNA: TGTGCCAGCAGCTTAGGGGGCAGAGCCACCGGGGAGCTGTTTTTT
size: .; D: .; V: TRBV5-5; J: TRBJ2-5; CDR3: CASSLDPNQETQYF; DNA: TGTGCCAGCAGCTTGGATCCAAACCAAGAGACCCAGTACTTC
size: .; D: .; V: TRBV2; J: TRBJ1-1; CDR3: CASSVHANTEAFF; DNA: TGTGCCAGCAGTGTTCATGCGAACACTGAAGCTTTCTTT
size: .; D: .; V: TRBV6-5; J: TRBJ1-1; CDR3: CASRGKGGLWTEAFF; DNA: TGTGCCAGCAGGGGTAAGGGGGGATTGTGGACTGAAGCTTTCTTT
size: .; D: TRBD2; V: TRBV7-9; J: TRBJ2-1; CDR3: CAAVLAGVHNEQFF; DNA: TGTGCCGCCGTTCTAGCGGGAGTGCATAATGAGCAGTTCTTC
size: .; D: TRBD1; V: TRBV19; J: TRBJ1-1; CDR3: CASREGALNTEAFF; DNA: TGTGCCAGTAGGGAGGGGGCCCTTAACACTGAAGCTTTCTTT
size: .; D: .; V: TRBV6-2/TRBV6-3; J: TRBJ2-1; CDR3: CASSYGVYNEQFF; DNA: TGTGCCAGCAGTTACGGGGTATACAATGAGCAGTTCTTC
size: .; D: .; V: TRBV7-9; J: TRBJ1-2; CDR3: CASTHQPGAGYTF; DNA: TGTGCCAGCACCCACCAACCAGGGGCTGGCTACACCTTC
size: .; D: TRBD2; V: TRBV11-2; J: TRBJ2-7; CDR3: CASSPRLAGSYEQYF; DNA: TGTGCCAGCAGCCCCAGACTAGCGGGGAGCTACGAGCAGTACTTC
size: .; D: .; V: TRBV5-4; J: TRBJ2-7; CDR3: CASSSGSYASYEQYF; DNA: TGTGCCAGCAGCTCCGGGTCCTATGCCTCCTACGAGCAGTACTTC
size: .; D: .; V: TRBV2; J: TRBJ2-3; CDR3: CASTEGLISVSTDTQYF; DNA: TGTGCCAGCACCGAGGGACTCATTTCCGTTAGCACAGATACGCAGTATTTT
size: .; D: .; V: TRBV5-1; J: TRBJ2-5; CDR3: CASSPGSGGETQYF; DNA: TGCGCCAGCAGCCCTGGCTCAGGAGGGGAGACCCAGTACTTC
size: .; D: .; V: TRBV11-3; J: TRBJ2-2; CDR3: CASSLSPTTGELFF; DNA: TGTGCCAGCAGCTTATCGCCCACCACCGGGGAGCTGTTTTTT
size: .; D: .; V: TRBV7-2; J: TRBJ2-1; CDR3: CASRLGRASYNEQFF; DNA: TGTGCCAGCAGGCTTGGCAGGGCCTCCTACAATGAGCAGTTCTTC
size: .; D: .; V: TRBV6-5; J: TRBJ1-2; CDR3: CASSREGILHYGYTF; DNA: TGTGCCAGCAGCAGGGAGGGGATTCTCCACTATGGCTACACCTTC